The clone carrying this TCR beta chain ranks as medium-sized. Its target is not known. Here immunoSEQ multiplex PCR was the method, and the copy in TCRdb shows in-frame clones only, minus some. Of approximately 6,200 clones in the sample, around 78% are singletons; the top ten hold approximately 16%. The record originates from a study of tumor-infiltrating lymphocytes in localized non-small cell lung cancer. Findings of the study overall: Tumors had more T cell infiltration than uninvolved lung, per TCRbeta sequencing and CD3 counts. Not all patients were TCR sequenced, owing to tissue quantity.

This clonotype originated in a human donor with non-small cell lung cancer. Sequencing was done on a sample of uninvolved lung tissue not adjacent to the tumor.

CDR3 region: CASSFGLAGGPQSEQFF. In DNA form, the CDR3 reads TGTGCCAGCAGCTTCGGACTAGCGGGAGGGCCCCAAAGTGAGCAGTTCTTC. The V gene is TRBV5-6, the J gene TRBJ2-1; 15 nucleotides line up with TRBD2. The CDR3 is 17 residues long. Trimming cost V 2 bases and J 9 bases; bases outside gene matches: 9. The germline CDR1 and CDR2 sequences are SGHDT and YYEEEE.